This T cell receptor beta chain was recorded in a study of shared clonotypes between healthy human individuals. Study details: Ranging from 18 to 49 in age, donors were a couple of women and a few men. Donors had three CD4 naive, three CD4 memory, two CD8 naive and one CD8 memory plate apiece. Points from the study as a whole: The sampled material consisted only of blood, and tissue repertoires are likely to differ.

In germline, CDR1 is SGHAT, CDR2 FQNNGV. Trimming left V 1 base short and J 11 bases short, with 12 bases between. This CDR3 has 14 residues. A word on this clone: Its matching antigen is unknown.

Sequencing was at deep level. Profiling relied on immunoSEQ multiplex PCR, and the TCRdb table lists in-frame clones only, not all of them. The sample has a few million clones, more than 85% seen once. The source of this sequence is a man younger than 35 in good health. Some clones in this sample may be carry-over from other donors' samples. The rearrangement joins TRBV11-2 to TRBJ1-6, with D possibly being TRBD1 (6 bases). Material for sequencing was naive CD4+ T cells from PBMCs. The subset: CD45RA+ positively selected. CDR3 protein: CASSLVFQGPPLHF. For the CDR3, the DNA is TGTGCCAGCAGCTTAGTGTTCCAGGGGCCACCCCTCCACTTT.